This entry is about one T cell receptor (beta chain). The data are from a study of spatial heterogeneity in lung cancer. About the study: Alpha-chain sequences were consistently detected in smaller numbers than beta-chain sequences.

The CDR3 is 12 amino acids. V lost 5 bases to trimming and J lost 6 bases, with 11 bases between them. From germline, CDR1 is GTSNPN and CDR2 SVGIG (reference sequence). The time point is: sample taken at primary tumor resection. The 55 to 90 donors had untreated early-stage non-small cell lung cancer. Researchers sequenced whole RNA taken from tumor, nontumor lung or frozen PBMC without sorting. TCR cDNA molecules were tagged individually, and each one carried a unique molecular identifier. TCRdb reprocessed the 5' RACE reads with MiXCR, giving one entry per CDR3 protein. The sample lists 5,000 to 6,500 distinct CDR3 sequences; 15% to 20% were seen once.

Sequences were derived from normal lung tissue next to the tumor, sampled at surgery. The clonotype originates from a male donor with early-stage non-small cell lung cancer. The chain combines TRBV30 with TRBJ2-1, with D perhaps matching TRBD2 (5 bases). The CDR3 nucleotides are TGTGCCTGGGAGCGGTTGGGCAATGAGCAGTTCTTC. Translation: CAWERLGNEQFF.